The T cell receptor (beta chain) described here comes from a study of beta chain features in type 1 diabetes. Study-wide results and caveats: Here, the possible influence of HLA type (on TCRB rearrangement) remained unresolved. Relative to healthy donors, patients appeared to have naive, central memory and Treg TCRB repertoires that were more similar.

A note on this clone: The antigen is unknown.

Since all of the isolated RNA was reverse transcribed, expressed TCRB transcripts were what got sequenced. Sequencing was performed with immunoSEQ multiplex PCR; in TCRdb, only in-frame clones are kept and a portion is missing. Of 110,000 to 150,000 clones listed, just over 9% are singletons. Blood was collected once per donor into heparin, averaging around 120 mL. Each of the CD4+ naive, central memory, regulatory and stem cell-like memory populations was sorted via CD45RO/CCR7/CD25/CD127/CD95/CD27. V was shortened by 3 bases and J by 5 bases, with 13 bases between the two germline ends. Germline V lookup: CDR1 MGHDK, CDR2 SYGVNS. There are 14 residues in the CDR3.

The TCR originated in a man aged 18 to 30 in good health. The chain employs TRBV25-1 and TRBJ2-5, with a possible D match to TRBD1 (6 bases). The sample comprised central memory CD4+ T cells from blood. CDR3: CASSEEWGRETQYF. The CDR3 DNA is TGTGCCAGCAGTGAGGAGTGGGGGCGGGAGACCCAGTACTTC.